This TCR beta chain originates from a study of blood T cell repertoires in COVID-19. The protocol was immunoSEQ multiplex PCR, while the TCRdb copy is restricted to in-frame clones and leaves out a portion. The table includes approximately 290,000 clones, 85% to 90% detected once. The CDR3 totals 15 residues. The V segment lost 2 bases and the J segment 6 bases; nucleotides outside the gene matches: 4. The germline V gene has CDR1 GTSNPN and CDR2 SVGIG (reference sequence). The source is a man in his thirties or forties with acute or convalescent COVID-19. The sample taken for sequencing was peripheral blood. The chain has TRBV30 and TRBJ2-2, with 12 bases lining up with TRBD2. CDR3 in amino acids: CAWSRASGGAGELFF. The CDR3 DNA is TGTGCCTGGAGTCGGGCTAGCGGGGGGGCCGGGGAGCTGTTTTTT.